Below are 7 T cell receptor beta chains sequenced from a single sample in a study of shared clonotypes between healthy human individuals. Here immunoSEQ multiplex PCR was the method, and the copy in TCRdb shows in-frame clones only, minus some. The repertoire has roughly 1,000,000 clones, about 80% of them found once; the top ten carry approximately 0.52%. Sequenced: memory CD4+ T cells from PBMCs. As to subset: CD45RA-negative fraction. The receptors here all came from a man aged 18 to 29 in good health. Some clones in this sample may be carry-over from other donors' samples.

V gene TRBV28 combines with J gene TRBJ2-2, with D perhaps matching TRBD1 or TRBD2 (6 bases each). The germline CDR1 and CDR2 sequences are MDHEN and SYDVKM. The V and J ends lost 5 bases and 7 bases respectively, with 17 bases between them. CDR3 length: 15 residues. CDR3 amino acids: CASSPIQGSGGELFF. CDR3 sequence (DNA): TGTGCCAGCAGTCCGATACAGGGTAGCGGCGGGGAGCTGTTTTTT.

CDR3 sequence (DNA): TGCGCCAGCAGTCAAGCCGGACGCAACTCCTACGAGCAGTACTTC. Amino acid sequence: CASSQAGRNSYEQYF. This chain uses TRBV23-1 with TRBJ2-7; D unresolved. TRBV23-1 is placed among ORFs of uncertain function. The CDR3 extends over 15 amino acids. V dropped 2 bases and J dropped 0 bases, with 11 bases sitting between them.

The CDR3 coding sequence is TGCGCCAGCAGCCCGGGGGCGGCGGGAGAGACCTACGAGCAGTACTTC. It translates to CASSPGAAGETYEQYF. This chain links TRBV4-1 with TRBJ2-7; TRBD2 is a possible D gene (7 bases). Trimming stripped 4 bases from V and 2 bases from J, with 18 bases between. Germline CDR1 reads MGHRA; CDR2 reads YSYEKL. The CDR3 spans 16 residues.

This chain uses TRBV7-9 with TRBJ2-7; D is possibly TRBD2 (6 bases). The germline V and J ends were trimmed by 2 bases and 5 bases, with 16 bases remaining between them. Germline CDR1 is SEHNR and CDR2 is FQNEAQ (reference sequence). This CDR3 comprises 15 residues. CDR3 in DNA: TGTGCCAGCAGCTTACTTGGAGGGGTCCCCAACGAGCAGTACTTC. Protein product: CASSLLGGVPNEQYF.

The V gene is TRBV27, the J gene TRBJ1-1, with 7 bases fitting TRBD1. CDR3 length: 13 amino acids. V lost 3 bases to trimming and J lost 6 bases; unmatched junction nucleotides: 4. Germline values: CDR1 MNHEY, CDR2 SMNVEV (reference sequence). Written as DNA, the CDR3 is TGTGCCAGCAGTTTGACAGGGCCCCCTGAAGCTTTCTTT. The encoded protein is CASSLTGPPEAFF.

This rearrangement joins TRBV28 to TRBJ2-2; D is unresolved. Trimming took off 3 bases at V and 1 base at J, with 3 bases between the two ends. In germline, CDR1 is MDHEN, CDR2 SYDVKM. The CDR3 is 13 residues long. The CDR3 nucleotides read TGTGCCAGCAGTTTCCAGAACACCGGGGAGCTGTTTTTT. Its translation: CASSFQNTGELFF.

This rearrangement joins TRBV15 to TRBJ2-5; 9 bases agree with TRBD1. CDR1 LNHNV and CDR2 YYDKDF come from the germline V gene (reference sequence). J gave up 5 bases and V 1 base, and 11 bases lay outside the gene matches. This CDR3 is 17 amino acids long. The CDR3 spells CATSRVPGGGTGETQYF. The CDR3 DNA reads TGTGCCACCAGCAGAGTCCCCGGGGGAGGGACAGGGGAGACCCAGTACTTC.